This TCR beta chain emerged from a study of T cells in Graves' hyperthyroidism and ophthalmopathy. This clonotype was found many times. What was amplified from RNA transcripts were TCR beta CDR3 regions. With the HTBI primer set, the TCR CDR3 went through a first round of RT-PCR. TCRdb reanalysed the multiplex PCR reads using MiXCR and keeps one entry per CDR3 protein. This sample carries hundreds of thousands of distinct CDR3 sequences, 11% to 15% of them seen once, and the ten largest clones take 10%. Trimming stripped 2 bases from V and 0 bases from J, with 12 bases between. The CDR3 runs 15 residues. Per germline, CDR1 SGHRS and CDR2 YFSETQ.

This clonotype originated in a woman between 18 and 29 years old with Graves' hyperthyroidism. The V gene is TRBV5-1, the J gene TRBJ2-7, with D perhaps matching TRBD2 (5 bases). Sequencing used blood. For the CDR3, the DNA is TGCGCCAGCAGCTTTTCGGGAATCGGCTCCTACGAGCAGTACTTC. This gives the protein CASSFSGIGSYEQYF. Full variable domain (rest looked up from reference TRBV5-1 and TRBJ2-7): KAGVTQTPRYLIKTRGQQVTLSCSPISGHRSVSWYQQTPGQGLQFLFEYFSETQRNKGNFPGRFSGRQFSNSRSEMNVSTLELGDSALYLCASSFSGIGSYEQYFGPGTRLTVT.